The next 11 T cell receptor beta chains were all read from a single sample in a study of OX40 agonist ivuxolimab in advanced cancers. Assay: immunoSEQ multiplex PCR; the TCRdb copy retains only in-frame clones and omits some. The sample consists of about 50,000 clones, roughly 86% of them appearing once. This sample comprised CD4+ or CD8+ T cells sorted from blood, obtained in a trial of the OX40 agonist ivuxolimab. Receptors were obtained from an adult with an advanced solid tumor such as melanoma, head and neck, liver or kidney cancer.

The chain joins TRBV5-1 to TRBJ2-1; maybe TRBD1 (6 bases). V was trimmed by 6 bases and J by 0 bases, leaving 10 bases between them. There are 14 residues in the CDR3. Per the germline V gene, CDR1 is SGHRS and CDR2 is YFSETQ. CDR3 sequence: CASTGDNSYNEQFF. CDR3 sequence (DNA): TGCGCCAGCACCGGGGACAACTCCTACAATGAGCAGTTCTTC.

The V and J genes are TRBV9 and TRBJ2-2; D is unresolved. The CDR3 is made up of 14 amino acids. V was cut by 4 bases and J by 0 bases, with 7 bases left in between. Germline-derived CDR1 and CDR2 are SGDLS and YYNGEE. The CDR3 DNA reads TGTGCCAGCAGCATAGGGTCGAACACCGGGGAGCTGTTTTTT. Translation gives CASSIGSNTGELFF.

The V and J genes are TRBV15 and TRBJ1-1, with D perhaps matching TRBD1 (6 bases). This CDR3 spans 15 amino acids. V gave up 1 base and J gave up 7 bases, with 16 bases separating them. CDR1 and CDR2 from the germline V gene are LNHNV and YYDKDF (reference sequence). The CDR3 DNA is TGTGCCACCAGCAGAGGACAGGAGGTGATACTTGAAGCTTTCTTT. Translating gives CATSRGQEVILEAFF.

Turning to this clone: In the same sample, other DNA sequences code for this CDR3. The chain couples TRBV5-1 to TRBJ2-3; perhaps TRBD2 as D (6 bases). The V end was cut by 3 bases, the J end by 5 bases, with 13 bases between. CDR1 is SGHRS and CDR2 is YFSETQ in the germline V gene. This CDR3 has 14 residues. In DNA form, the CDR3 reads TGCGCCAGCAGCTGGACCGACGGGAGAGATACGCAGTATTTT. Translated: CASSWTDGRDTQYF.

The chain employs TRBV6-1 and TRBJ1-2, with no clear D. This CDR3 has 14 amino acids. Germline CDR1 reads MNHNS; CDR2 reads SASEGT. V lost 0 bases to trimming and J lost 8 bases, with 13 bases between them. CDR3 sequence reads: CASSEAPSVKGYTF. Here the CDR3 DNA reads TGTGCCAGCAGTGAAGCGCCGTCCGTAAAAGGCTACACCTTC.

The J gene is TRBJ1-2, the V gene TRBV6-6; TRBD1 matches at 7 bases. V was pared by 6 bases and J by 8 bases, with 6 bases of the junction left unmatched. This CDR3 has 12 amino acids. The germline CDR1 and CDR2 sequences are MNHNY and SVGAGI (reference sequence). The CDR3 DNA reads TGTGCCAGCAGAGAGGGGGCTCAAGGCTACACCTTC. Translated: CASREGAQGYTF.

The chain recombines TRBV28 with TRBJ1-2; possible D gene TRBD1, 5 bases. The V and J ends lost 8 bases and 8 bases respectively, with 33 bases between them. CDR1 and CDR2 (germline): MDHEN, SYDVKM. This CDR3 region has 18 residues. This chain's CDR3 is CASPLAPEDTQEEGGYTF. The CDR3 coding sequence is TGTGCCAGCCCGTTAGCCCCCGAAGACACCCAAGAAGAGGGGGGCTACACCTTC.

CDR3 in amino acids: CASSPPDTGNTIYF. The CDR3 DNA is TGTGCCAGCAGCCCTCCGGACACTGGAAACACCATATATTTT. This rearrangement joins TRBV7-2 to TRBJ1-3; maybe TRBD1 (5 bases). Germline CDR1 reads SGHTA; CDR2 reads FQGNSA. There are 14 residues in the CDR3. The V end lost 5 bases, the J end lost 2 bases, and 10 bases lay between the germline ends.

This clone was seen only once. The chain has TRBV25-1 and TRBJ1-6, with TRBD1 matching 10 bases. The CDR3 has 15 residues. The V gene end was trimmed by 7 bases and the J gene end by 7 bases; junction bases not matched to a gene: 7. CDR1 MGHDK and CDR2 SYGVNS come from the germline V gene. CDR3 in amino acids: CASNSPGQGNSPLHF. In DNA, the CDR3 is TGTGCCAGCAACTCACCGGGACAGGGGAATTCACCCCTCCACTTT. The full variable domain, in which reference TRBV25-1 and TRBJ1-6 provide the parts outside the CDR3, is EADIYQTPRYLVIGTGKKITLECSQTMGHDKMYWYQQDPGMELHLIHYSYGVNSTEKGDLSSESTVSRIRTEHFPLTLESARPSHTSQYLCASNSPGQGNSPLHFGNGTRLTVT.

The chain links TRBV7-6 to TRBJ2-5; D remains ambiguous. The CDR3 length is 12 residues. V lost 1 base to trimming and J lost 5 bases, with 5 bases between them. Germline assignment: CDR1 SGHVS and CDR2 FNYEAQ. The CDR3: CASSLVGETQYF. CDR3 sequence (DNA): TGTGCCAGCAGCTTAGTAGGGGAGACCCAGTACTTC.

The gene calls are TRBV10-2 and TRBJ1-2, with a tentative D call TRBD1 (5 bases). The CDR3 runs to 14 residues. The V gene lost 6 bases and the J gene lost 4 bases, with 15 bases spanning the gap. CDR1 WSHSY and CDR2 SAAADI come from the germline V gene. The CDR3 DNA sequence: TGCGCCAGCAGGTCGCGGGGGGTCAGCTATGGCTACACCTTC. It translates to CASRSRGVSYGYTF.